Each of the 22 T cell receptor beta chains below was sequenced from the same sample in a study of cytomegalovirus exposure and HLA in healthy donors. Primers: 60 Vbeta forward and 13 Jbeta reverse. Libraries were prepared by immunoSEQ multiplex PCR; TCRdb keeps only in-frame clonotypes and omits some of them. Of roughly 260,000 clones detected, about four fifths appear once; the ten largest clones hold roughly 2%. Input material: PBMCs. The receptors here all came from a woman aged 40-49 years in good health and CMV-seropositive.

The chain combines TRBV7-3 with TRBJ2-3, with D possibly being TRBD1 (5 bases). The germline CDR1 and CDR2 sequences are SGHTA and FQGTGA. The CDR3 runs to 15 residues. Trimming shortened V by 5 bases and J by 0 bases, and 12 bases separated the two germline ends. The CDR3 DNA reads as TGTGCCAGCAGCCAAGGGGCTTATAGCACAGATACGCAGTATTTT. Residues: CASSQGAYSTDTQYF.

The chain carries TRBV18 and TRBJ2-5; D gene uncertain. Between the trimmed V and J ends, which lost 6 bases and 2 bases, there was a span of 7 bases. The CDR3 covers 12 residues. The germline V gene encodes CDR1 KGHSH and CDR2 LQKENI. CDR3 DNA: TGTGCCAGCTCCCCGGTACAAGAGACCCAGTACTTC. Translated: CASSPVQETQYF.

This clone was seen more than once but under ten times. Here the CDR3 reads CASSRTSGPTGELFF. CDR3 bases: TGTGCCAGCAGTAGGACTAGCGGTCCCACCGGGGAGCTGTTTTTT. This chain joins TRBV27 and TRBJ2-2; the match to TRBD2 covers 10 bases. This CDR3 region has 15 residues. J gave up 4 bases and V 5 bases, and 4 bases lay outside the gene matches. CDR1 and CDR2 (germline): MNHEY, SMNVEV (reference sequence).

The rearrangement links TRBV7-8 to TRBJ2-1, with TRBD2 identical over 12 bases. V lost 0 bases to trimming and J lost 3 bases; unmatched junction nucleotides: 12. Germline CDR1 and CDR2: SGHVS and FQNEAQ. The CDR3 has 20 residues. CDR3 sequence reads: CASSLAEWGRLAGDYNEQFF. The CDR3 DNA reads as TGTGCCAGCAGCTTAGCGGAGTGGGGAAGACTAGCGGGAGACTACAATGAGCAGTTCTTC.

The rearrangement uses TRBV7-7 and TRBJ2-3, with 8 bases matching TRBD1. This CDR3 region has 15 residues. The V and J ends lost 4 bases and 3 bases, in that order; junction bases with no gene match: 6. Germline V CDR1 and CDR2: SSHAT, FNYEAQ (reference sequence). CDR3 in DNA: TGTGCCAGCAGCTCAGTCGGGGACAGGACAGATACGCAGTATTTT. This encodes CASSSVGDRTDTQYF. Combining the CDR3 with reference TRBV7-7 and TRBJ2-3 gives the whole variable domain GAGVSQSPRYKVTKRGQDVTLRCDPISSHATLYWYQQALGQGPEFLTYFNYEAQPDKSGLPSDRFSAERPEGSISTLTIQRTEQRDSAMYRCASSSVGDRTDTQYFGPGTRLTVL.

The genes are TRBV7-2 and TRBJ1-1; unclear D gene. The CDR3 is 12 amino acids. Germline CDR1 SGHTA, CDR2 FQGNSA. With 4 bases removed from V and 9 bases from J, the gap between germline ends came to 12 bases. CDR3 bases: TGTGCCAGCAGCTCCGATGCGGTAAAAGCTTTCTTT. Translated, it gives CASSSDAVKAFF.

The chain is built from TRBV28 and TRBJ2-7; 7 bases are shared with TRBD2. CDR1 and CDR2 from the germline V gene are MDHEN and SYDVKM. The V segment lost 4 bases and the J segment 7 bases; nucleotides outside the gene matches: 10. This CDR3 is 14 amino acids long. The CDR3 loop reads CASSSGGRMGEQYF. The DNA of the CDR3 is TGTGCCAGCAGTTCCGGCGGGAGAATGGGAGAGCAGTACTTC.

The chain employs TRBV6-1 and TRBJ2-7; the match to TRBD1 covers 9 bases. The CDR3 is 15 amino acids. V lost 1 base to trimming and J lost 2 bases; unmatched junction nucleotides: 3. Looked up from germline, CDR1 is MNHNS and CDR2 is SASEGT. CDR3 residues: CASSEVGTGPYEQYF. The CDR3 DNA sequence: TGTGCCAGCAGTGAAGTGGGGACAGGGCCCTACGAGCAGTACTTC.

V is TRBV7-2 and J is TRBJ2-1; TRBD1 matches at 11 bases. In germline, CDR1 is SGHTA, CDR2 FQGNSA. Trimming took 3 bases from V and 8 from J; bases not matched to a gene: 6. This CDR3 has 15 amino acids. The CDR3: CASSFGTGGSYEQFF. As DNA, the CDR3 is TGTGCCAGCAGCTTCGGGACAGGGGGTTCCTATGAGCAGTTCTTC.

The CDR3 loop reads CASSQDPEGTDTQYF. The CDR3, as DNA: TGCGCCAGCAGCCAAGATCCGGAGGGCACAGATACGCAGTATTTT. The chain combines TRBV4-1 with TRBJ2-3; tentatively, D is TRBD2 (5 bases). CDR1 is MGHRA, CDR2 YSYEKL, per germline. V gave up 0 bases and J gave up 1 base, with 8 bases separating them. The CDR3 loop spans 15 amino acids.

The chain links TRBV19 to TRBJ1-5; weak D call: TRBD1 (6 bases). Germline V gives CDR1 LNHDA, CDR2 SQIVND (reference sequence). The germline V and J ends were trimmed by 9 bases and 7 bases, with 13 bases remaining between them. The CDR3 runs 12 residues. The CDR3 nucleotides are TGTGCCAGCAGGGGTTCGGGACAGCCCCAGCATTTT. Translated: CASRGSGQPQHF.

This clone was detected only once. This sequence joins TRBV7-8 and TRBJ2-3; TRBD2 is a possible D gene (6 bases). V was clipped by 4 bases and J by 0 bases, with 23 bases between them. Germline V gene lookup returns CDR1 SGHVS and CDR2 FQNEAQ. The CDR3 covers 19 residues. Here the CDR3 reads CASSSPSGVSEASTDTQYF. Written as DNA, the CDR3 is TGTGCCAGCAGCTCCCCCTCGGGGGTCTCGGAGGCCAGCACAGATACGCAGTATTTT.

The V call is TRBV4-3, the J call TRBJ1-5; D unresolved. The CDR3 runs to 15 residues. Between the trimmed V and J ends, which lost 0 bases and 0 bases, there was a span of 6 bases. Germline CDR1 reads LGHNA; CDR2 reads YSLEER. CDR3 loop: CASSQESHSNQPQHF. Here the CDR3 DNA reads TGCGCCAGCAGCCAAGAGAGCCATAGCAATCAGCCCCAGCATTTT.

The chain has TRBV6-5 and TRBJ1-2; D not certain. V was pared by 11 bases and J by 1 base, with 14 bases between. CDR1 MNHEY and CDR2 SVGAGI come from the germline V gene. The CDR3 runs 13 residues. For the CDR3, the DNA is TGTGCCGCGTGGGAGACCGATAACTATGGCTACACCTTC. This sequence encodes CAAWETDNYGYTF.

The CDR3 coding sequence is TGCGCCAGCAGCTTGGTGGCTAGTATCTACAATGAGCAGTTCTTC. This codes for CASSLVASIYNEQFF. The chain is built from TRBV5-1 and TRBJ2-1; D not certain. V lost 0 bases, J lost 3 bases, and 10 bases lay in between. The CDR3 extends over 15 amino acids. Germline V gene lookup returns CDR1 SGHRS and CDR2 YFSETQ.

The chain carries TRBV28 and TRBJ2-7, with D possibly being TRBD1 (6 bases). Trimming left V 6 bases short and J 1 base short, with 7 bases between. Germline V CDR1 and CDR2: MDHEN, SYDVKM. The CDR3 is 12 residues long. In DNA, the CDR3 is TGTGCCAGCAGCACAGGGTCCTACGAGCAGTACTTC. It codes for CASSTGSYEQYF.

V usage is TRBV7-9 and J usage is TRBJ2-1; 8 nucleotides align to TRBD2. The V gene's germline CDR1 is SEHNR and CDR2 FQNEAQ (reference sequence). The V gene end was trimmed by 2 bases and the J gene end by 5 bases; junction bases not matched to a gene: 5. The CDR3 extends over 15 amino acids. CDR3 region: CASSLSGSVNNEQFF. As DNA, the CDR3 is TGTGCCAGCAGCTTAAGCGGGAGCGTAAACAATGAGCAGTTCTTC.

V is TRBV5-1 and J is TRBJ2-3; 11 positions match TRBD2. Trimming removed 1 base from V and 4 bases from J; junction bases left unmatched: 5. CDR1 is SGHRS and CDR2 is YFSETQ in the germline V gene. CDR3 size: 16 residues. CDR3 nucleotide sequence: TGCGCCAGCAGCTTGATTACTAGCGGGAGCGCAGATACGCAGTATTTT. Translation: CASSLITSGSADTQYF.

This clone was picked up one time. This chain links TRBV7-3 with TRBJ2-3, with 9 bases lining up with TRBD2. With V trimmed by 5 bases and J by 2 bases, 11 bases remained unmatched. CDR3 length: 17 amino acids. CDR1 and CDR2 from the germline V gene are SGHTA and FQGTGA. The CDR3 DNA reads TGTGCCAGCAGCCAGGGGGGCCTAGCGGGAAACACAGATACGCAGTATTTT. The encoded protein is CASSQGGLAGNTDTQYF. Complete variable domain (other parts from reference TRBV7-3 and TRBJ2-3): GAGVSQTPSNKVTEKGKYVELRCDPISGHTALYWYRQSLGQGPEFLIYFQGTGAADDSGLPNDRFFAVRPEGSVSTLKIQRTERGDSAVYLCASSQGGLAGNTDTQYFGPGTRLTVL.

The chain has TRBV30 and TRBJ1-2, with D possibly being TRBD1 (5 bases). The V end lost 4 bases, the J end lost 11 bases, and 14 bases lay between the germline ends. The CDR3 is 11 amino acids. Per the germline V gene, CDR1 is GTSNPN and CDR2 is SVGIG (reference sequence). This CDR3 is CAWNGRVAYTF. In DNA form, the CDR3 reads TGTGCCTGGAATGGCAGGGTGGCGTACACCTTC.

The gene calls are TRBV30 and TRBJ2-4, with 9 nucleotides matching TRBD1. The CDR3 is made up of 17 amino acids. Germline assignment: CDR1 GTSNPN and CDR2 SVGIG (reference sequence). V lost 5 bases, J lost 0 bases, and 11 bases stayed unmatched. CDR3 region: CAWATGTGSLAKNIQYF. In nucleotides, the CDR3 is TGTGCCTGGGCCACCGGGACAGGGTCCTTAGCCAAAAACATTCAGTACTTC.

The chain joins TRBV15 to TRBJ2-7, with 12 bases lining up with TRBD2. The CDR3 contains 16 residues. Germline lookup yields CDR1 LNHNV and CDR2 YYDKDF (reference sequence). The J segment lost 1 base and the V segment lost 2 bases, leaving 3 bases of the junction unmatched. CDR3 in DNA: TGTGCCACCAGCAGACTAGCGGGAGGGAAGTCCTACGAGCAGTACTTC. Residues: CATSRLAGGKSYEQYF.